Sequencing of this T cell receptor beta chain was carried out in a study of T cell changes during pregnancy in multiple sclerosis. The CDR3 has 14 residues. Trimming removed 4 bases from V and 3 bases from J; junction bases left unmatched: 4. Looked up from germline, CDR1 is SGHDT and CDR2 is YYEEEE. Sequencing used immunoSEQ multiplex PCR; TCRdb keeps in-frame clones, though not all of them. The sample yields 70,000 to 85,000 clones, 92% seen once. The source of this sequence is a female donor with multiple sclerosis, enrolled in a pregnancy study. The V and J genes are TRBV5-6 and TRBJ2-7; 10 bases map to TRBD1. The source was peripheral blood, collected before pregnancy. DNA of the CDR3: TGTGCCAGCAGCCCTGGGACAGGGGACTACGAGCAGTACTTC. Residues: CASSPGTGDYEQYF.